This T cell receptor (beta chain) comes out of a study of blood T cell repertoires in COVID-19. Study at large: COVID-19 samples from acute and convalescent phases originated in the United States, Italy and Spain. The analysed material was cDNA or gDNA that came from T cells, B-cell-depleted T cells, or PBMCs.

This CDR3 comprises 16 residues. With 5 bases clipped from V and 2 bases from J, the junction kept 11 bases outside the gene matches. Germline V gene sequence: CDR1 SEHNR, CDR2 FQNEAQ (reference sequence). In the authors' methods: Counts of nucleated cells, estimated from reference gene primer amplification, were obtained. Data came from immunoSEQ multiplex PCR; TCRdb stores just in-frame clones and leaves some out. V and J calls and clone size are those listed in that table; D and trimming were worked out from the DNA. This table has roughly 100,000 clones, roughly four fifths appearing once. This chain links TRBV7-9 with TRBJ2-7, with 8 bases that match TRBD2. Sequences were obtained from peripheral blood. This clonotype was sampled from a woman aged 80 or older with acute or convalescent COVID-19. Here the CDR3 DNA reads TGTGCCAGCAGCCCCCGGGGAAGCGGGAGAACCTACGAGCAGTACTTC. Translated: CASSPRGSGRTYEQYF.